Shown below are 14 T cell receptor beta chains from a single sample sequenced in a study of T-cell memory formation after mild COVID-19. TCRdb re-derived calls from the 5' RACE reads in MiXCR, one entry per CDR3 protein. Of about 290,000 distinct CDR3 sequences in the sample, 15% to 20% are singletons; the top ten hold 22%. Sequencing was done on a sample of PBMCs or a T cell subset sorted from them (not recorded which). These receptors were taken from a man younger than 35 who had mild COVID-19 (a few samples of this study predate the infection). Cell type and time point are not known.

The chain joins TRBV7-2 to TRBJ1-4, with TRBD1 matching 7 bases. CDR1 SGHTA and CDR2 FQGNSA come from the germline V gene. This CDR3 has 18 amino acids. The V gene end was trimmed by 2 bases and the J gene end by 1 base; junction bases not matched to a gene: 10. CDR3 protein: CASSLHFQGGLTNEKLFF. The CDR3, as DNA: TGTGCCAGCAGCTTACATTTCCAGGGGGGGTTAACTAATGAAAAACTGTTTTTT.

This clonotype was detected only a few times. This rearrangement joins TRBV19 to TRBJ1-5, with 12 positions matching TRBD1. The CDR3 extends over 15 amino acids. Per the germline V gene, CDR1 is LNHDA and CDR2 is SQIVND (reference sequence). J lost 8 bases, V lost 5 bases, and 7 bases had no gene match. CDR3 sequence reads: CASSSGQGAGKPQHF. CDR3 DNA: TGTGCCAGTAGTTCGGGACAGGGGGCGGGAAAGCCCCAGCATTTT.

The rearrangement joins TRBV20-1 to TRBJ2-2; 11 bases line up with TRBD2. V shed 3 bases, J shed 2 bases, and the junction held 2 bases outside the gene matches. Germline loops: CDR1 DFQATT, CDR2 SNEGSKA (reference sequence). This CDR3 region has 15 residues. The CDR3 nucleotides are TGCAGTGCTAGGGGACTAGCGGCAAACACCGGGGAGCTGTTTTTT. Amino acids: CSARGLAANTGELFF.

This clonotype appeared a few times. As DNA, the CDR3 is TGCGCCAGCAGCATACATCTTTCGGACAGGGGGAATCAGCCCCAGCATTTT. Translation: CASSIHLSDRGNQPQHF. The J gene is TRBJ1-5, the V gene TRBV4-1, with 10 bases aligning to TRBD1. CDR3 length: 17 residues. Germline trimming cut 5 bases from V and 4 bases from J; bases unmatched to any gene: 11. The V gene's germline CDR1 is MGHRA and CDR2 YSYEKL.

This rearrangement joins TRBV18 to TRBJ1-3, with 7 nucleotides matching TRBD1. With V trimmed by 6 bases and J by 0 bases, 11 bases remained unmatched. The CDR3 contains 17 residues. Looked up from germline, CDR1 is KGHSH and CDR2 is LQKENI. The CDR3 protein is CASSRTGPSLSGNTIYF. The CDR3 nucleotides read TGTGCCAGCTCCCGGACAGGACCTTCCCTCTCTGGAAACACCATATATTTT.

The V and J genes are TRBV12-3 or TRBV12-4 and TRBJ1-2; TRBD1 is a possible D gene (5 bases). The CDR3 is 13 residues long. V lost 6 bases and J 4 bases, leaving 12 bases between the germline ends. The CDR3, as DNA: TGTGCCAGCAGCCACGACGGGGGCTATGGCTACACCTTC. Amino acid sequence: CASSHDGGYGYTF.

In its sample, this clonotype was seen a few times. The chain links TRBV3-1 to TRBJ1-3; TRBD1 agrees at 8 bases. The CDR3 has 15 residues. Germline loops: CDR1 LGHDT, CDR2 YNNKEL (reference sequence). With 1 base clipped from V and 3 bases from J, the junction kept 2 bases outside the gene matches. This chain's CDR3 is CASSQGTGSGNTIYF. The DNA of the CDR3 is TGTGCCAGCAGCCAAGGGACAGGGAGTGGAAACACCATATATTTT.

This clonotype has a count of ten or more. V and J are TRBV7-3 and TRBJ2-7; D unclear. The CDR3 is 14 amino acids. Per germline, CDR1 SGHTA and CDR2 FQGTGA. Trimming left V 0 bases short and J 0 bases short, with 6 bases between. CDR3 region: CASSLTASSYEQYF. The DNA for the CDR3 is TGTGCCAGCAGCTTAACGGCCAGCTCCTACGAGCAGTACTTC.

The chain uses TRBV5-4 and TRBJ2-1; D might be TRBD2 (6 bases). The V and J ends lost 4 bases and 3 bases respectively, with 14 bases between them. Germline CDR1 and CDR2: SGHNT and YYREEE (reference sequence). The CDR3 has 15 residues. CDR3 protein: CASSGGLGDYNEQFF. CDR3 sequence (DNA): TGTGCCAGCAGCGGAGGGCTTGGGGACTACAATGAGCAGTTCTTC.

The chain uses TRBV20-1 and TRBJ1-1, with D unclear. V gave up 4 bases and J gave up 7 bases, with 7 bases separating them. This CDR3 spans 10 amino acids. Germline V gene sequence: CDR1 DFQATT, CDR2 SNEGSKA (reference sequence). CDR3 loop: CSAKGLEAFF. The CDR3 DNA sequence: TGCAGTGCTAAGGGCCTTGAAGCTTTCTTT.

This clonotype has ten or more counts. The rearrangement joins TRBV4-3 to TRBJ2-1; D is unclear. The length of the CDR3 is 14 residues. V shed 2 bases and J shed 8 bases, with 13 bases lying between them. In germline, CDR1 is LGHNA, CDR2 YSLEER. DNA for the CDR3: TGCGCCAGCAGCCAAAGGACGACCCTTCATGAGCAGTTCTTC. It is translated as CASSQRTTLHEQFF.

This clonotype appeared many times. Here the CDR3 DNA reads TGTGCCAATTCCGGGACAGGGGTCTCTGGGGCCAACGTCCTGACTTTC. This sequence encodes CANSGTGVSGANVLTF. The chain links TRBV10-3 to TRBJ2-6; 10 nucleotides align to TRBD1. Germline trimming cut 10 bases from V and 0 bases from J; bases unmatched to any gene: 6. Germline assignment: CDR1 ENHRY and CDR2 SYGVKD. The CDR3 contains 16 residues.

The chain has TRBV7-2 and TRBJ1-4; maybe TRBD1 (5 bases). The CDR3 sequence is 15 residues long. Germline V CDR1 and CDR2: SGHTA, FQGNSA. The ends were cut back, 5 bases at V and 4 bases at J, with 14 bases in the middle. The CDR3 loop is CASSVEGQVNEKLFF. Written as DNA, the CDR3 is TGTGCCAGCAGCGTAGAGGGGCAGGTTAATGAAAAACTGTTTTTT.

This clonotype turned up a few times. The chain uses TRBV28 and TRBJ2-1, with a weak D call TRBD1 (5 bases). This CDR3 is 10 amino acids long. CDR1 MDHEN and CDR2 SYDVKM come from the germline V gene. V was trimmed by 6 bases and J by 13 bases, leaving 10 bases between them. This chain's CDR3 is CASRDKRQFF. The CDR3, as DNA: TGTGCCAGCAGGGACAAAAGACAGTTCTTC.